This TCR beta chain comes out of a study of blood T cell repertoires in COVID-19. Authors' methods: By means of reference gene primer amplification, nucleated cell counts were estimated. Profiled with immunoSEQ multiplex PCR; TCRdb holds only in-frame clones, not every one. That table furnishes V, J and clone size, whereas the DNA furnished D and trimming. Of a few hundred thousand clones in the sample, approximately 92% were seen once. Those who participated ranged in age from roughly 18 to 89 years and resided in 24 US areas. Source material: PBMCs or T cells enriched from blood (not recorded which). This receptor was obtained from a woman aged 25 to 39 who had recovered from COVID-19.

CDR3 DNA sequence: TGCGCCAGCAGCCTTACTAGTCACAATGAGCAGTTCTTC. This translates into CASSLTSHNEQFF. The chain is built from TRBV5-1 and TRBJ2-1, with D possibly matching TRBD2 (5 bases). This CDR3 is 13 amino acids long. Germline values: CDR1 SGHRS, CDR2 YFSETQ. Trimming removed 4 bases at V and 5 bases at J, with 10 bases between.